A selection of T cell receptor beta chains follows, all from one sample in a study of shared clonotypes between healthy human individuals. The table came from immunoSEQ multiplex PCR; TCRdb's copy has only in-frame clones and leaves some out. The repertoire consists of about 1,800,000 clones, with just under 95% occurring once and the leading ten covering around 1%. Sequenced sample: naive CD8+ T cells sorted from blood. The receptors shown here come from a man between 18 and 35 years old in good health. Both conserved end residues are part of each CDR3. Fields, in order: CDR3 DNA, CDR3 protein, D gene, V gene, clone size, J gene. D genes are given only for firm matches. Not every row has a clone size; where given, it reads once, few, many or a size class.

CDR3nt: TGTGCCAGCAGCCCCGTACGTTCAGGGTACAATGAGCAGTTCTTC
CDR3aa: CASSPVRSGYNEQFF
d_gene: NA
v_gene: TRBV14
abundance: NA
j_gene: TRBJ2-1

CDR3nt: TGCGCCAGCAGCTTAGGGCGGGAGAACGAGCAGTTCTTC
CDR3aa: CASSLGRENEQFF
d_gene: TRBD2
v_gene: TRBV5-1
abundance: NA
j_gene: TRBJ2-1

CDR3nt: TGCGCCAGCAGCCAAGGCGAGTACAATGAGCAGTTCTTC
CDR3aa: CASSQGEYNEQFF
d_gene: NA
v_gene: TRBV4-3
abundance: NA
j_gene: TRBJ2-1

CDR3nt: TGTGCCAGCAGTTTCGAACAAATGAACACTGAAGCTTTCTTT
CDR3aa: CASSFEQMNTEAFF
d_gene: NA
v_gene: TRBV28
abundance: NA
j_gene: TRBJ1-1

CDR3nt: TGTGCCAGCAGTCGACTCCTTTACGACGAGCAGTACTTC
CDR3aa: CASSRLLYDEQYF
d_gene: NA
v_gene: TRBV25-1
abundance: NA
j_gene: TRBJ2-7

CDR3nt: TGTGCCAGCAGCCCCTCCGGGACTAGTATCAATGAGCAGTTCTTC
CDR3aa: CASSPSGTSINEQFF
d_gene: TRBD2
v_gene: TRBV9
abundance: once
j_gene: TRBJ2-1

CDR3nt: TGTGCCAGCAGCTTGGTGCCTTGGGACGAGCAGTACTTC
CDR3aa: CASSLVPWDEQYF
d_gene: NA
v_gene: TRBV5-5
abundance: NA
j_gene: TRBJ2-7

CDR3nt: TGTGCCAGCAGTTTGGCTAGCGGGAACACAGATACGCAGTATTTT
CDR3aa: CASSLASGNTDTQYF
d_gene: TRBD2
v_gene: TRBV27
abundance: NA
j_gene: TRBJ2-3

CDR3nt: TGCGCCAGCAGCCAAGGGACGACCGGGACAGCTAGCAATGAGCAGTTCTTC
CDR3aa: CASSQGTTGTASNEQFF
d_gene: TRBD1
v_gene: TRBV4-3
abundance: NA
j_gene: TRBJ2-1

CDR3nt: TGCGCCAGCAGCCTGACGGGCGACAGCTTTAATGAAAAACTGTTTTTT
CDR3aa: CASSLTGDSFNEKLFF
d_gene: NA
v_gene: TRBV4-1
abundance: NA
j_gene: TRBJ1-4

CDR3nt: TGTGCCAGCAGTCTCAGGGGGAGGAGTAATGAAAAACTGTTTTTT
CDR3aa: CASSLRGRSNEKLFF
d_gene: TRBD1
v_gene: TRBV6-4
abundance: NA
j_gene: TRBJ1-4

CDR3nt: TGTGCCAGCAGTTCGGGACAGGGGTGGAATGAGCAGTTCTTC
CDR3aa: CASSSGQGWNEQFF
d_gene: TRBD1
v_gene: TRBV28
abundance: NA
j_gene: TRBJ2-1

CDR3nt: TGTGCCAGCAGCCCGGGGGGGATTGGAGGTTACGGCTACACCTTC
CDR3aa: CASSPGGIGGYGYTF
d_gene: NA
v_gene: TRBV7-9
abundance: few
j_gene: TRBJ1-2

CDR3nt: TGCGCCAGCAGCCAAGTGTATAGCGGGAGTAGCGAGCAGTACTTC
CDR3aa: CASSQVYSGSSEQYF
d_gene: TRBD2
v_gene: TRBV4-3
abundance: NA
j_gene: TRBJ2-7

CDR3nt: TGTGCCAGCAGTCCCTGGGGCCAGCAGGAGACCCAGTACTTC
CDR3aa: CASSPWGQQETQYF
d_gene: NA
v_gene: TRBV11-2
abundance: NA
j_gene: TRBJ2-5

CDR3nt: TGTGCCAGCAGCAACAGCTACGAGCAGTACTTC
CDR3aa: CASSNSYEQYF
d_gene: NA
v_gene: TRBV6-1
abundance: NA
j_gene: TRBJ2-7

CDR3nt: TGCAGCGTTCAGGGGTCGGCTGGCTACACCTTC
CDR3aa: CSVQGSAGYTF
d_gene: NA
v_gene: TRBV29-1
abundance: NA
j_gene: TRBJ1-2

CDR3nt: TGTGCCAGCAGCGCGAATTCCTTAGGACAAAATAATTCACCCCTCCACTTT
CDR3aa: CASSANSLGQNNSPLHF
d_gene: NA
v_gene: TRBV11-2
abundance: NA
j_gene: TRBJ1-6

CDR3nt: TGTGCCAGCTCACCCCTGGACAGGGGAACCTACGAGCAGTACTTC
CDR3aa: CASSPLDRGTYEQYF
d_gene: TRBD1
v_gene: TRBV18
abundance: NA
j_gene: TRBJ2-7

CDR3nt: TGTGCCAGCAGCTTTGGCCCCCGGGGGACAGCTTTCTTT
CDR3aa: CASSFGPRGTAFF
d_gene: NA
v_gene: TRBV11-2
abundance: NA
j_gene: TRBJ1-1

CDR3nt: TGTGCCAGCAGCGGGTGGACAGATACGCAGTATTTT
CDR3aa: CASSGWTDTQYF
d_gene: NA
v_gene: TRBV5-6
abundance: NA
j_gene: TRBJ2-3

CDR3nt: TGTGCCAGCAGCGACCCCGATGAGCAGTTCTTC
CDR3aa: CASSDPDEQFF
d_gene: NA
v_gene: TRBV9
abundance: NA
j_gene: TRBJ2-1

CDR3nt: TGTGCCAGCAGCCAACGCAGGGACAGGTCTTATGGCTACACCTTC
CDR3aa: CASSQRRDRSYGYTF
d_gene: TRBD1
v_gene: TRBV4-2
abundance: once
j_gene: TRBJ1-2